A single sample gave rise to the 23 T cell receptor beta chains below, sequenced in a study of a mutant IDH1 vaccine in newly diagnosed glioma. Sample time point: week 11, during vaccination. A 20-mer mutant IDH1 peptide at 300 ug was injected subcutaneously with topical imiquimod. Measured with immunoSEQ multiplex PCR; TCRdb has only the in-frame clones, and not every one. The repertoire consists of 20,000 to 25,000 clones, with roughly 91% occurring once and the leading ten covering 5% to 7%. The antigens these receptors bind are not known. This specimen consisted of PBMCs, obtained from a glioma patient whose treatment included an IDH1 peptide vaccine. The receptor set was obtained from a woman in her forties with glioma.

V gene TRBV7-2 combines with J gene TRBJ1-1; D remains unclear. The CDR3 contains 13 residues. The V end was cut by 1 base, the J end by 4 bases, with 7 bases between. The V gene's germline CDR1 is SGHTA and CDR2 FQGNSA. The CDR3 DNA reads TGTGCCAGCAGCTTAGAGGGCGGCACTGAAGCTTTCTTT. Protein sequence: CASSLEGGTEAFF.

The chain has TRBV5-1 and TRBJ1-2, with TRBD1 identical over 9 bases. Germline V CDR1 and CDR2: SGHRS, YFSETQ. V was pared by 0 bases and J by 8 bases, with 8 bases of the junction left unmatched. This CDR3 has 15 amino acids. The CDR3 sequence: CASSLVSGQGGGYTF. For the CDR3, the DNA is TGCGCCAGCAGCTTGGTATCGGGACAGGGAGGCGGCTACACCTTC.

The chain recombines TRBV6-5 with TRBJ1-2; D call uncertain. Germline CDR1 reads MNHEY; CDR2 reads SVGAGI. Deletions cut 4 bases from V and 1 base from J, with 7 bases between. This CDR3 comprises 13 residues. CDR3 sequence (DNA): TGTGCCAGCAGTTTTGAGGGTAACTATGGCTACACCTTC. Its protein is CASSFEGNYGYTF.

The rearrangement uses TRBV5-1 and TRBJ1-1; D perhaps matches TRBD1 (6 bases). V was clipped by 4 bases and J by 1 base, with 14 bases between them. The CDR3 runs to 15 residues. Per germline, CDR1 SGHRS and CDR2 YFSETQ. Here the CDR3 DNA reads TGCGCCAGCAGCCCCTTACAGGGCGCGAACACTGAAGCTTTCTTT. Amino acids: CASSPLQGANTEAFF.

V usage is TRBV6-6 and J usage is TRBJ2-7; 11 nucleotides agree with TRBD1. Trimming at V came to 7 bases and at J to 1 base, leaving 6 bases not matched to a gene. CDR3 size: 15 residues. Germline values: CDR1 MNHNY, CDR2 SVGAGI (reference sequence). CDR3 in DNA: TGTGCCAGCAATGCCCGGGACAGGGGGTCCTACGAGCAGTACTTC. Translating gives CASNARDRGSYEQYF.

V usage is TRBV10-3 and J usage is TRBJ1-5; D remains ambiguous. The CDR3 runs to 13 residues. V lost 0 bases and J lost 1, with 1 base in between. Germline V lookup: CDR1 ENHRY, CDR2 SYGVKD. The DNA of the CDR3 is TGTGCCATCAGTGAGTCCAGCAATCAGCCCCAGCATTTT. This codes for CAISESSNQPQHF.

The genes are TRBV19 and TRBJ2-1; TRBD2 aligns across 9 bases. The germline CDR1 and CDR2 sequences are LNHDA and SQIVND (reference sequence). Losses at the gene ends were 3 bases for V and 4 bases for J; bases not matched to a gene: 4. This CDR3 contains 15 residues. CDR3 coding DNA: TGTGCCAGTAGTATGGTTGCGGGGGGGTACAATGAGCAGTTCTTC. This gives the protein CASSMVAGGYNEQFF.

The chain couples TRBV5-8 to TRBJ1-4; D gene ambiguous. The CDR3 loop spans 13 amino acids. Germline CDR1 reads SGHTS; CDR2 reads YDEGEE. V lost 2 bases and J lost 5, with 7 bases in between. The CDR3 DNA is TGTGCCAGCAGCTTTATGAAGAATGAAAAACTGTTTTTT. Its protein is CASSFMKNEKLFF. Filled out from reference TRBV5-8 and TRBJ1-4, the complete variable domain reads EAGVTQSPTHLIKTRGQQATLRCSPISGHTSVYWYQQALGLGLQFLLWYDEGEERNRGNFPPRFSGRQFPNYSSELNVNALELEDSALYLCASSFMKNEKLFFGSGTQLSVL.

The chain uses TRBV2 and TRBJ1-2, with D tentatively TRBD1 (6 bases). V lost 5 bases and J 0 bases, leaving 13 bases between the germline ends. CDR1 is SNHLY, CDR2 FYNNEI, per germline. The CDR3 runs to 15 residues. CDR3 in DNA: TGTGCCAGCAGTATACAGGGTAATACTAACTATGGCTACACCTTC. Residues: CASSIQGNTNYGYTF. The complete variable domain, with remaining parts taken from reference TRBV2 and TRBJ1-2, reads EPEVTQTPSHQVTQMGQEVILRCVPISNHLYFYWYRQILGQKVEFLVSFYNNEISEKSEIFDDQFSVERPDGSNFTLKIRSTKLEDSAMYFCASSIQGNTNYGYTFGSGTRLTVV.

This clone has a single count. The chain uses TRBV4-2 and TRBJ1-2, with 7 nucleotides matching TRBD1. This CDR3 is 14 amino acids long. CDR1 and CDR2 from the germline V gene are LGHNA and YNFKEQ. V lost 2 bases and J lost 8; bases outside the gene matches: 8. This chain's CDR3 is CASSQTRTGGGYTF. In DNA, the CDR3 is TGTGCCAGCAGCCAAACAAGGACAGGAGGGGGCTACACCTTC.

The chain is built from TRBV4-3 and TRBJ1-2; D is unresolved. V was trimmed by 3 bases and J by 0 bases, leaving 8 bases between them. The CDR3 has 14 residues. From germline, CDR1 is LGHNA and CDR2 YSLEER. CDR3 region: CASSQDGANYGYTF. The CDR3 bases are TGCGCCAGCAGCCAGGACGGGGCTAACTATGGCTACACCTTC.

This chain links TRBV5-1 with TRBJ2-1; D is perhaps TRBD1 (5 bases). Looked up from germline, CDR1 is SGHRS and CDR2 is YFSETQ. This CDR3 is built from 15 residues. V lost 4 bases and J lost 2, with 13 bases in between. The CDR3 protein is CASSGAGLAYNEQFF. As DNA, the CDR3 is TGCGCCAGCAGCGGTGCAGGGTTGGCCTACAATGAGCAGTTCTTC.

The V call is TRBV4-3, the J call TRBJ2-2; D might be TRBD2 (6 bases). V was trimmed by 1 base and J by 1 base, leaving 7 bases between them. This CDR3 has 15 residues. The germline gives CDR1 LGHNA, CDR2 YSLEER. CDR3 sequence (DNA): TGCGCCAGCAGCCAAGTGGGAGGGAACACCGGGGAGCTGTTTTTT. Its protein product is CASSQVGGNTGELFF.

DNA of the CDR3: TGTGCCAGCAGTGACCTTGGGTCCGTCCGCTATGGCTACACCTTC. Translation: CASSDLGSVRYGYTF. The genes are TRBV6-6 and TRBJ1-2; D gene uncertain. The CDR3 spans 15 residues. Looked up from germline, CDR1 is MNHNY and CDR2 is SVGAGI (reference sequence). V was clipped by 5 bases and J by 4 bases, with 17 bases between them.

This rearrangement joins TRBV6-5 to TRBJ2-7; D is uncertain. V was shortened by 4 bases and J by 4 bases, with 17 bases between the two germline ends. The CDR3 length is 15 residues. Germline lookup yields CDR1 MNHEY and CDR2 SVGAGI. The CDR3 DNA is TGTGCCAGCAGTTTGAAGTTGGGTTCCCGATACGAGCAGTACTTC. Its translation: CASSLKLGSRYEQYF.

This chain joins TRBV2 and TRBJ1-4; D uncertain. The germline V gene encodes CDR1 SNHLY and CDR2 FYNNEI. V dropped 7 bases and J dropped 0 bases, with 9 bases sitting between them. The CDR3 runs to 14 residues. The CDR3 spells CASNAIATNEKLFF. The CDR3 bases are TGTGCCAGCAACGCCATTGCAACTAATGAAAAACTGTTTTTT.

This rearrangement joins TRBV25-1 to TRBJ2-1, with a weak D call TRBD1 (6 bases). The CDR3 has 13 amino acids. Germline V gene data show CDR1 as MGHDK and CDR2 as SYGVNS. The germline V and J ends were trimmed by 5 bases and 8 bases, with 13 bases remaining between them. The CDR3 nucleotides are TGTGCCAGCAGTCCTACAGGGATCCATGAGCAGTTCTTC. This codes for CASSPTGIHEQFF.

The chain combines TRBV4-3 with TRBJ2-2; 10 bases match TRBD1. This CDR3 contains 16 residues. In germline, CDR1 is LGHNA, CDR2 YSLEER. V dropped 2 bases and J dropped 6; count of bases not matched to a gene: 6. CDR3 protein: CASSQLGTGVSGELFF. CDR3 in DNA: TGCGCCAGCAGCCAACTTGGGACAGGGGTGTCCGGGGAGCTGTTTTTT.

The CDR3 sequence: CASSPPAGINEQYF. Here the CDR3 DNA reads TGTGCCAGCTCACCACCGGCGGGGATTAACGAGCAGTACTTC. The V and J genes are TRBV18 and TRBJ2-7; a weak D match, TRBD2 (6 bases). Germline V CDR1 and CDR2: KGHSH, LQKENI. The CDR3 is 14 residues long. Deletions cut 0 bases from V and 5 bases from J, with 11 bases between.

The V call is TRBV2, the J call TRBJ2-6; weak D call: TRBD1 (6 bases). Per germline, CDR1 SNHLY and CDR2 FYNNEI. Trimming took 6 bases from V and 0 from J, leaving 9 bases between them. This CDR3 has 15 amino acids. The CDR3: CASREDSSGANVLTF. As DNA, the CDR3 is TGTGCCAGCAGAGAGGACAGCTCTGGGGCCAACGTCCTGACTTTC.

The chain uses TRBV25-1 and TRBJ1-4, with D unresolved. CDR1 MGHDK and CDR2 SYGVNS come from the germline V gene. This CDR3 is 11 amino acids long. Trimming removed 6 bases from V and 8 bases from J, with 7 bases in between. CDR3 sequence (DNA): TGTGCCAGCAGCGGAACGGAAAAACTGTTTTTT. Translation: CASSGTEKLFF.

CDR3 residues: CATSRERGSYEQYF. The DNA for the CDR3 is TGTGCCACCAGCAGAGAACGGGGGTCCTACGAGCAGTACTTC. This rearrangement joins TRBV15 to TRBJ2-7, with D perhaps TRBD2 (6 bases). This CDR3 is 14 amino acids long. Per germline, CDR1 LNHNV and CDR2 YYDKDF (reference sequence). Trimming cost V 0 bases and J 1 base, with 7 bases left between them. Supplemented by reference TRBV15 and TRBJ2-7, the full variable domain reads DAMVIQNPRYQVTQFGKPVTLSCSQTLNHNVMYWYQQKSSQAPKLLFHYYDKDFNNEADTPDNFQSRRPNTSFCFLDIRSPGLGDTAMYLCATSRERGSYEQYFGPGTRLTVT.

The genes are TRBV4-1 and TRBJ2-2; no reliable D call. CDR1 and CDR2 from the germline V gene are MGHRA and YSYEKL. V was cut by 1 base and J by 3 bases, with 6 bases left in between. This CDR3 has 14 residues. In DNA, the CDR3 is TGCGCCAGCAGCCAAGCGAGTTACACCGGGGAGCTGTTTTTT. It encodes CASSQASYTGELFF.